A single sample gave rise to the 3 T cell receptor beta chains below, sequenced in a study of PD-L1 blockade in urothelial cancer. Time point defined: pretreatment peripheral blood. Some clones are missing from TCRdb's copy, which holds only in-frame ones; the method was immunoSEQ multiplex PCR. The table has 70,000 or so clones, 85% to 90% seen once; the top ten hold around 4.2%. The sequences come from PBMCs, collected around atezolizumab (anti-PD-L1) treatment. These receptors were obtained from a man between 65 and 79 years old with urothelial cancer.

J is TRBJ1-2 and V is TRBV6-1, with 10 bases fitting TRBD1. The CDR3 is 17 residues long. Germline V gives CDR1 MNHNS, CDR2 SASEGT. The trim removed 1 base at V and 4 bases at J, leaving 9 bases unmatched. The CDR3 sequence: CASSEGDRGALSYGYTF. The DNA of the CDR3 is TGTGCCAGCAGTGAAGGGGACAGGGGTGCCCTCTCCTATGGCTACACCTTC.

The chain couples TRBV19 to TRBJ1-2; 9 nucleotides match TRBD1. Looked up from germline, CDR1 is LNHDA and CDR2 is SQIVND (reference sequence). The CDR3 length is 14 residues. The J segment lost 4 bases and the V segment lost 8 bases, leaving 8 bases of the junction unmatched. The CDR3 DNA is TGTGCCAGTTCCCCGGGACAGGGTGGCTATGGCTACACCTTC. Translating it yields CASSPGQGGYGYTF. Using reference TRBV19 and TRBJ1-2 for the parts outside the CDR3, the full variable domain is DGGITQSPKYLFRKEGQNVTLSCEQNLNHDAMYWYRQDPGQGLRLIYYSQIVNDFQKGDIAEGYSVSREKKESFPLTVTSAQKNPTAFYLCASSPGQGGYGYTFGSGTRLTVV.

The CDR3 loop reads CASSLQGSLYEKLFF. In nucleotides, the CDR3 is TGCGCCAGCAGCCTTCAGGGCAGCCTCTATGAAAAACTGTTTTTT. V and J are TRBV5-1 and TRBJ1-4, with a weak D call TRBD1 (5 bases). The CDR3 covers 15 residues. V was shortened by 4 bases and J by 6 bases, with 16 bases between the two germline ends. Germline V gene data show CDR1 as SGHRS and CDR2 as YFSETQ.